This TCR beta chain was documented in a study of T cells in Graves' hyperthyroidism and ophthalmopathy. Study-wide context: Prior to any treatment, at the point of initial diagnosis, peripheral blood was collected.

This clonotype was seen more than once but under ten times. Its antigen is undetermined. A patient was excluded if there was uncontrolled infection, other autoimmune disease, pregnancy or lactation. This sample holds PBMCs from under 11 ml fresh peripheral blood. RNA transcripts were the template for amplifying TCR beta CDR3 regions. The study used the HTBI primer set for a first-round RT-PCR of the TCR CDR3. MiXCR was run by TCRdb on the multiplex PCR reads, yielding one entry per CDR3 protein. The data contain approximately 740,000 distinct CDR3 sequences, 12% to 15% of them singletons. The study's findings and limits: Most thyroid clonotypes expanded above 0.001 were also detected in blood.

The TCR was taken from a woman aged 18-29 years with Graves' hyperthyroidism. The sample was blood.

CDR3 DNA: TGTGCCAGCAGCGGGGTTAACTCTGGAAACACCATATATTTT. This encodes CASSGVNSGNTIYF. The chain joins TRBV6-1 to TRBJ1-3; D call uncertain. Germline V CDR1 and CDR2: MNHNS, SASEGT. This CDR3 is 14 amino acids long. V was clipped by 6 bases and J by 0 bases, with 9 bases between them.